The 25 T cell receptor beta chains below come from one sample, sequenced in a study of OX40 agonist ivuxolimab in advanced cancers. TCRdb's copy holds only in-frame clones and misses some; the assay was immunoSEQ multiplex PCR. The sample carries around 51,000 clones, around 82% recorded once. The starting material was CD4+ or CD8+ T cells sorted from blood, obtained in a trial of the OX40 agonist ivuxolimab. The receptors derive from an adult with an advanced solid tumor such as melanoma, head and neck, liver or kidney cancer.

The rearrangement uses TRBV19 and TRBJ1-1, with D maybe TRBD1 (6 bases). The CDR3 length is 14 residues. V was shortened by 4 bases and J by 4 bases, with 13 bases between the two germline ends. Per the germline V gene, CDR1 is LNHDA and CDR2 is SQIVND (reference sequence). The CDR3 sequence is CASSTLRGGTEAFF. DNA for the CDR3: TGTGCCAGTAGTACACTACGAGGGGGCACTGAAGCTTTCTTT.

This clone has just a few counts. The J gene is TRBJ2-7, the V gene TRBV5-1, with 8 bases identical to TRBD2. The CDR3 is 14 residues long. V lost 4 bases to trimming and J lost 2 bases; unmatched junction nucleotides: 5. The germline V gene has CDR1 SGHRS and CDR2 YFSETQ. CDR3 loop: CASSPRGGTYEQYF. The DNA of the CDR3 is TGCGCCAGCAGCCCCCGGGGGGGGACCTACGAGCAGTACTTC.

This chain joins TRBV7-9 and TRBJ1-2; the D is unclear. V lost 5 bases and J 8 bases, leaving 9 bases between the germline ends. The CDR3 length is 11 residues. Germline CDR1 SEHNR, CDR2 FQNEAQ (reference sequence). CDR3 DNA: TGTGCCAGCAGCGCCCACCTGGGCTACACCTTC. Amino acid sequence: CASSAHLGYTF.

The chain recombines TRBV12-2 with TRBJ1-4. TRBV12-2 corresponds to a pseudogene. CDR3 length equals 14 residues. The CDR3 nucleotides are TGTGCAAGTCGCTGGGGGGCAGTTGGCGAAAAACTGTTTTTT. Its protein product is CASRWGAVGEKLFF.

V usage is TRBV6-5 and J usage is TRBJ1-1; D remains unclear. The CDR3 is made up of 14 amino acids. V was trimmed by 5 bases and J by 2 bases, leaving 12 bases between them. Germline CDR1 MNHEY, CDR2 SVGAGI. The chain's CDR3 is CASSRRSGNTEAFF. The CDR3 DNA sequence: TGTGCCAGCAGTAGAAGATCGGGAAACACTGAAGCTTTCTTT.

CDR3 loop: CASTWERSGYTF. CDR3 coding DNA: TGTGCCAGCACTTGGGAACGGAGTGGCTACACCTTC. The J gene is TRBJ1-2, the V gene TRBV6-1; D unresolved. The CDR3 length is 12 residues. V was pared by 7 bases and J by 7 bases, with 13 bases between. Germline assignment: CDR1 MNHNS and CDR2 SASEGT.

CDR3 DNA: TGTGCCAGCAGCGTAGAGCCAGGAGGAAGGTCACCCCTCCACTTT. Its protein is CASSVEPGGRSPLHF. The gene calls are TRBV9 and TRBJ1-6; D is ambiguous. The CDR3 has 15 residues. V gave up 0 bases and J gave up 10 bases, with 14 bases separating them. Germline CDR1 and CDR2: SGDLS and YYNGEE. The entire variable domain, with the rest obtained from reference TRBV9 and TRBJ1-6, is as follows: DSGVTQTPKHLITATGQRVTLRCSPRSGDLSVYWYQQSLDQGLQFLIQYYNGEERAKGNILERFSAQQFPDLHSELNLSSLELGDSALYFCASSVEPGGRSPLHFGNGTRLTVT.

The rearrangement uses TRBV6-5 and TRBJ1-5; TRBD1 matches 7 bases. Trimming cost V 8 bases and J 5 bases; bases outside gene matches: 6. The CDR3 sequence is 13 residues long. Germline assignment: CDR1 MNHEY and CDR2 SVGAGI. The CDR3 DNA reads as TGTGCCAGCGCCGGGACAGATGATCAGCCCCAGCATTTT. The encoded protein is CASAGTDDQPQHF.

J is TRBJ2-6 and V is TRBV5-1, with 10 nucleotides matching TRBD1. CDR3 length: 20 residues. Trimming cost V 4 bases and J 3 bases; bases outside gene matches: 16. Looked up from germline, CDR1 is SGHRS and CDR2 is YFSETQ. The CDR3 is CASSPTYSGQGRGGANVLTF. CDR3 sequence (DNA): TGCGCCAGCAGCCCAACTTATTCGGGACAGGGGCGAGGTGGGGCCAACGTCCTGACTTTC.

This chain uses TRBV12-5 with TRBJ2-6; D is ambiguous. Trimming left V 3 bases short and J 1 base short, with 19 bases between. CDR1 LGHNT and CDR2 FRNRAP come from the germline V gene. The CDR3 runs 19 residues. The CDR3 protein is CASGFWPTQLRSGANVLTF. The CDR3 DNA sequence: TGTGCTAGTGGTTTCTGGCCTACACAACTTCGGTCTGGGGCCAACGTCCTGACTTTC. Drawing the rest from reference TRBV12-5 and TRBJ2-6, the complete variable domain is DARVTQTPRHKVTEMGQEVTMRCQPILGHNTVFWYRQTMMQGLELLAYFRNRAPLDDSGMPKDRFSAEMPDATLATLKIQPSEPRDSAVYFCASGFWPTQLRSGANVLTFGAGSRLTVL.

This chain joins TRBV18 and TRBJ1-1; D is undetermined. V dropped 1 base and J dropped 3 bases, with 12 bases sitting between them. CDR1 and CDR2 from the germline V gene are KGHSH and LQKENI. The CDR3 runs to 15 residues. This CDR3 is CASSPQAVRYTEAFF. CDR3 nucleotides: TGTGCCAGCTCACCACAGGCGGTGAGATACACTGAAGCTTTCTTT.

V and J are TRBV13 and TRBJ2-7; 9 nucleotides agree with TRBD1. Trimming removed 5 bases from V and 5 bases from J; junction bases left unmatched: 13. Germline CDR1 PRHDT, CDR2 FYEKMQ (reference sequence). The CDR3 length is 16 residues. Here the CDR3 DNA reads TGTGCCAGCAGCGCGGACCGGGACAGGGTATTCCACGAGCAGTACTTC. Encoded protein: CASSADRDRVFHEQYF.

The chain has TRBV11-2 and TRBJ1-4, with TRBD1 matching over 8 bases. The CDR3 consists of 16 residues. CDR1 and CDR2 from the germline V gene are SGHAT and FQNNGV. Unmatched junction bases numbered 8, after V lost 5 bases and J lost 3 bases. CDR3 in amino acids: CASSLGQGRSNEKLFF. Here the CDR3 DNA reads TGTGCCAGCAGCCTCGGACAGGGACGTTCTAATGAAAAACTGTTTTTT. Full variable domain (outside the CDR3, taken from reference TRBV11-2 and TRBJ1-4): EAGVAQSPRYKIIEKRQSVAFWCNPISGHATLYWYQQILGQGPKLLIQFQNNGVVDDSQLPKDRFSAERLKGVDSTLKIQPAKLEDSAVYLCASSLGQGRSNEKLFFGSGTQLSVL.

The rearrangement joins TRBV4-2 to TRBJ2-4; D unresolved. CDR3 size: 14 residues. V gave up 0 bases and J gave up 0 bases, with 3 bases separating them. Germline CDR1 and CDR2: LGHNA and YNFKEQ. The DNA for the CDR3 is TGTGCCAGCAGCCAAGAGTTAGCCAAAAACATTCAGTACTTC. This codes for CASSQELAKNIQYF.

This clone was detected once. The chain couples TRBV6-5 to TRBJ1-2, with D possibly TRBD1 on 5 matching bases. Germline V lookup: CDR1 MNHEY, CDR2 SVGAGI. The V end lost 0 bases, the J end lost 4 bases, and 12 bases lay between the germline ends. This CDR3 comprises 15 residues. The CDR3 nucleotides are TGTGCCAGCAGTTACTCGACTGGGGGAGGCTATGGCTACACCTTC. This codes for CASSYSTGGGYGYTF.

V usage is TRBV7-3 and J usage is TRBJ2-2, with 8 bases lining up with TRBD1. Germline CDR1 and CDR2: SGHTA and FQGTGA. This CDR3 has 15 residues. The V gene end was trimmed by 5 bases and the J gene end by 7 bases; junction bases not matched to a gene: 9. The DNA of the CDR3 is TGTGCCAGCAGCCCGGATCAGGGGGCGGGCGGGGAGCTGTTTTTT. This codes for CASSPDQGAGGELFF. Combining the CDR3 with reference TRBV7-3 and TRBJ2-2 gives the whole variable domain GAGVSQTPSNKVTEKGKYVELRCDPISGHTALYWYRQSLGQGPEFLIYFQGTGAADDSGLPNDRFFAVRPEGSVSTLKIQRTERGDSAVYLCASSPDQGAGGELFFGEGSRLTVL.

The rearrangement uses TRBV2 and TRBJ2-1; a possible D gene is TRBD2 (5 bases). Trimming left V 8 bases short and J 0 bases short, with 8 bases between. The CDR3 loop spans 13 amino acids. CDR1 and CDR2 (germline): SNHLY, FYNNEI. The CDR3: CASLAGSYNEQFF. As DNA, the CDR3 is TGTGCCAGCCTAGCAGGCTCCTACAATGAGCAGTTCTTC.

This chain connects TRBV2 to TRBJ1-1; D is possibly TRBD1 (6 bases). The CDR3 covers 15 residues. Trimming shortened V by 3 bases and J by 4 bases, and 15 bases separated the two germline ends. Germline V gene data show CDR1 as SNHLY and CDR2 as FYNNEI. The CDR3 loop reads CASSDAPGVGTEAFF. For the CDR3, the DNA is TGTGCCAGCAGTGATGCCCCAGGGGTGGGCACTGAAGCTTTCTTT. The full variable domain, with the rest looked up from reference TRBV2 and TRBJ1-1, is EPEVTQTPSHQVTQMGQEVILRCVPISNHLYFYWYRQILGQKVEFLVSFYNNEISEKSEIFDDQFSVERPDGSNFTLKIRSTKLEDSAMYFCASSDAPGVGTEAFFGQGTRLTVV.

The chain recombines TRBV28 with TRBJ1-2; D call uncertain. Germline assignment: CDR1 MDHEN and CDR2 SYDVKM. This CDR3 comprises 14 residues. With 6 bases removed from V and 4 bases from J, the gap between germline ends came to 15 bases. The CDR3 sequence is CASSPGGRAYGYTF. DNA of the CDR3: TGTGCCAGCAGCCCAGGAGGAAGGGCCTATGGCTACACCTTC.

This sequence joins TRBV27 and TRBJ2-7; D remains ambiguous. CDR3 size: 8 residues. Trimming removed 7 bases from V and 8 bases from J, with 3 bases in between. Germline values: CDR1 MNHEY, CDR2 SMNVEV (reference sequence). Here the CDR3 reads CASIQQYF. The CDR3 DNA reads as TGTGCCAGCATTCAGCAGTACTTC.

The chain combines TRBV13 with TRBJ2-3, with D hard to call. Germline CDR1 PRHDT, CDR2 FYEKMQ (reference sequence). The CDR3 has 11 residues. The V end lost 1 base, the J end lost 4 bases, and 0 bases lay between the germline ends. CDR3 in DNA: TGTGCCAGCAGCTTAGCAGATACGCAGTATTTT. Encoded protein: CASSLADTQYF.

This chain uses TRBV18 with TRBJ1-2; D is ambiguous. From germline, CDR1 is KGHSH and CDR2 LQKENI. The CDR3 covers 13 residues. V lost 4 bases to trimming and J lost 2 bases, with 8 bases between them. DNA for the CDR3: TGTGCCAGCTCACTCCGCCTGAACTATGGCTACACCTTC. This encodes CASSLRLNYGYTF.

Concerning this clone itself: The junction departs from the called germline gene at one end, perhaps through a read error. This chain uses TRBV6-6 with TRBJ1-5; D remains ambiguous. Germline CDR1 and CDR2: MNHNY and SVGAGI (reference sequence). This CDR3 region has 13 residues. The CDR3 DNA sequence: TGTGCCATCGCTCTGGAGGGCAACCAGCCCCAGCATTTT. Translated: CAIALEGNQPQHF.

The chain recombines TRBV5-4 with TRBJ1-4; 8 bases line up with TRBD1. Germline V gene lookup returns CDR1 SGHNT and CDR2 YYREEE (reference sequence). The CDR3 covers 15 residues. After removal of 3 bases from V and 4 bases from J, the junction contained 5 bases not matched to a gene. The CDR3 DNA reads TGTGCCAGCAGCTGGGGGGGACAGGTTAATGAAAAACTGTTTTTT. It yields the protein CASSWGGQVNEKLFF.

The chain has TRBV7-9 and TRBJ1-1; D unresolved. CDR1 and CDR2 from the germline V gene are SEHNR and FQNEAQ (reference sequence). The CDR3 sequence is 12 residues long. Between the trimmed V and J ends, which lost 1 base and 4 bases, there was a span of 4 bases. The CDR3 DNA reads TGTGCCAGCAGCTTAGTAGCCACTGAAGCTTTCTTT. The encoded protein is CASSLVATEAFF.